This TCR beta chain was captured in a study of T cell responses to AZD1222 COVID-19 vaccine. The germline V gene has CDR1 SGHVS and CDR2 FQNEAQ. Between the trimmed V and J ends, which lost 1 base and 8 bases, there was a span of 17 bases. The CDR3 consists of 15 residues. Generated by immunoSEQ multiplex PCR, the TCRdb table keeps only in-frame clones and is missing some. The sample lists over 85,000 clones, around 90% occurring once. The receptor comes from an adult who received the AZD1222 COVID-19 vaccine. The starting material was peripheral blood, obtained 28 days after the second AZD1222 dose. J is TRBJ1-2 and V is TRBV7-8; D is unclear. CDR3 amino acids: CASSLDFIQRRGYTF. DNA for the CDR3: TGTGCCAGCAGCTTAGACTTCATACAGCGGCGGGGCTACACCTTC.